The present T cell receptor beta chain was sequenced within a study of cytomegalovirus exposure and HLA in healthy donors. Use of 60 Vbeta and 13 Jbeta primers characterized the PCR. The repertoire was sequenced with immunoSEQ multiplex PCR; TCRdb's copy has only in-frame clones and lacks some. Here the sample spans some 140,000 clones, approximately 75% being singletons. This CDR3 is built from 15 residues. V lost 6 bases and J 4 bases, leaving 18 bases between the germline ends. Germline CDR1 and CDR2: MNHNY and SVGAGI (reference sequence). With respect to this clone: Its cognate antigen is unknown.

Study conclusions and caveats: Reportedly, diagnosis of cytomegalovirus status by the classifier showed high specificity and sensitivity. Follow-up analysis seemed to connect common viral pathogens with several of the most significant clusters identified.

Sequenced sample: PBMCs. The V and J genes are TRBV6-6 and TRBJ1-1; D possibly corresponds to TRBD1 (6 bases). The receptor was derived from a young man in good health and CMV-seronegative. In nucleotides, the CDR3 is TGTGCCAGCAGATCTCCTCAGGGGCTCGTCACTGAAGCTTTCTTT. Protein: CASRSPQGLVTEAFF.